These 11 T cell receptor beta chains share one sample of origin, sequenced in a study of response to subunit inactivated influenza vaccine. TCRdb passed the RT-PCR reads through MiXCR, listing each CDR3 protein once. In the table there are roughly 570,000 distinct CDR3 sequences, over 10% of which are singletons. This specimen consisted of PBMCs from blood, obtained 40 to 50 days after vaccination. These receptors were collected from a man in his fifties or sixties who received an inactivated influenza vaccine.

This clonotype was counted at least ten times. A junction boundary mismatches the germline segment, possibly from a read error. V and J are TRBV7-2 and TRBJ2-3, with 11 bases lining up with TRBD2. The CDR3 sequence is 14 residues long. The V gene's germline CDR1 is SGHTA and CDR2 FQGNSA. The CDR3 loop reads CASSIAGGRDTQYF. CDR3 in DNA: TGTGCCAGCAGCATAGCGGGAGGGCGGGATACGCAGTATTTT.

This clonotype was seen a handful of times. This sequence joins TRBV11-2 and TRBJ2-7; perhaps TRBD1 as D (6 bases). Trimming removed 4 bases from V and 2 bases from J, with 18 bases in between. Per the germline V gene, CDR1 is SGHAT and CDR2 is FQNNGV. The CDR3 has 16 amino acids. CDR3 region: CASSSYRERATYEQYF. CDR3 sequence (DNA): TGTGCCAGCAGCTCATACAGGGAAAGGGCGACCTACGAGCAGTACTTC.

This clonotype was counted many times. The chain joins TRBV7-9 to TRBJ2-7; D may be TRBD1 (6 bases). The CDR3 is made up of 16 amino acids. CDR1 and CDR2 from the germline V gene are SEHNR and FQNEAQ (reference sequence). V was shortened by 2 bases and J by 4 bases, with 18 bases between the two germline ends. The CDR3 DNA reads TGTGCCAGCAGCTTAACCTCTCGGGGCAGGGGATACGAGCAGTACTTC. Protein: CASSLTSRGRGYEQYF.

This chain uses TRBV7-9 with TRBJ2-7; no firm D call. V gave up 0 bases and J gave up 1 base, with 13 bases separating them. The CDR3 is made up of 16 amino acids. CDR1 SEHNR and CDR2 FQNEAQ come from the germline V gene (reference sequence). The CDR3 region has the DNA TGTGCCAGCAGCTTAGCGTCGGCAGACCTATCCTACGAGCAGTACTTC. Amino acid sequence: CASSLASADLSYEQYF.

This clonotype was observed a handful of times. J is TRBJ2-1 and V is TRBV5-1; 7 positions match TRBD2. J lost 12 bases, V lost 0 bases, and 9 bases had no gene match. From germline, CDR1 is SGHRS and CDR2 YFSETQ. This CDR3 comprises 14 residues. In DNA, the CDR3 is TGCGCCAGCAGCTTGGTAGTTGGCGGGAGTTCGCAGTTCTTC. Translation gives CASSLVVGGSSQFF.

This clonotype was recorded at least ten times. This chain uses TRBV29-1 with TRBJ2-1, with D uncertain. This CDR3 is built from 12 residues. The germline V gene has CDR1 SQVTM and CDR2 ANQGSEA. Trimming removed 8 bases at V and 0 bases at J, with 8 bases between. CDR3 region: CSLDNSYNEQFF. Written as DNA, the CDR3 is TGCAGCCTAGATAACTCCTACAATGAGCAGTTCTTC.

This clonotype showed up many times. This chain uses TRBV5-1 with TRBJ1-1; 7 nucleotides match TRBD1. The CDR3 runs 14 residues. The V gene end was trimmed by 3 bases and the J gene end by 1 base; junction bases not matched to a gene: 3. Germline CDR1 and CDR2: SGHRS and YFSETQ. This CDR3 is CASSWTGGNTEAFF. The CDR3 DNA is TGCGCCAGCAGCTGGACAGGCGGGAACACTGAAGCTTTCTTT. The whole variable domain, remainder taken from reference TRBV5-1 and TRBJ1-1, is KAGVTQTPRYLIKTRGQQVTLSCSPISGHRSVSWYQQTPGQGLQFLFEYFSETQRNKGNFPGRFSGRQFSNSRSEMNVSTLELGDSALYLCASSWTGGNTEAFFGQGTRLTVV.

This clonotype was recorded a few times. The chain has TRBV28 and TRBJ2-5; D not certain. Trimming took 7 bases from V and 0 from J, leaving 9 bases between them. The germline gives CDR1 MDHEN, CDR2 SYDVKM. CDR3 length: 13 residues. For the CDR3, the DNA is TGTGCCAGCACCAATATTAACCAAGAGACCCAGTACTTC. This encodes CASTNINQETQYF.

The chain recombines TRBV29-1 with TRBJ2-3, with TRBD2 matching over 11 bases. Germline V gene data show CDR1 as SQVTM and CDR2 as ANQGSEA. The CDR3 sequence is 15 residues long. The V segment lost 6 bases and the J segment 4 bases; nucleotides outside the gene matches: 9. CDR3 DNA sequence: TGCAGCGTCGCGTTGACTAGCGGGATCCCAGATACGCAGTATTTT. Encoded protein: CSVALTSGIPDTQYF.

This clonotype was recorded at least ten times. V usage is TRBV5-6 and J usage is TRBJ2-7; no definite D call. This CDR3 contains 15 residues. V was cut by 1 base and J by 1 base, with 12 bases left in between. Germline V gene lookup returns CDR1 SGHDT and CDR2 YYEEEE. CDR3 bases: TGTGCCAGCAGCTTGAGTTGGGCCAGATCCTACGAGCAGTACTTC. Translating gives CASSLSWARSYEQYF.

This sequence joins TRBV20-1 and TRBJ2-1; TRBD2 aligns across 14 bases. This CDR3 is built from 18 residues. Germline loops: CDR1 DFQATT, CDR2 SNEGSKA (reference sequence). J gave up 0 bases and V 6 bases, and 10 bases lay outside the gene matches. CDR3 DNA sequence: TGCAGTGCCACCGCCGGGACTAGCGGGGGTTACTCCTACAATGAGCAGTTCTTC. Its protein is CSATAGTSGGYSYNEQFF.